What follows are 17 T cell receptor beta chains derived from one specimen sequenced in a study of cytomegalovirus exposure and HLA in healthy donors. The PCR had 60 Vbeta and 13 Jbeta primers. Data came from immunoSEQ multiplex PCR; TCRdb stores just in-frame clones and leaves some out. The table includes fewer than 250,000 clones, about 76% detected once. Sequences were obtained from PBMCs. These receptors all come from a male donor in good health and CMV-seropositive.

V usage is TRBV9 and J usage is TRBJ1-6; possibly TRBD1 for D (6 bases). This CDR3 has 16 amino acids. Looked up from germline, CDR1 is SGDLS and CDR2 is YYNGEE. The ends were cut back, 2 bases at V and 9 bases at J, with 18 bases in the middle. The CDR3 here is CASSVSRGRSPSPLHF. The DNA for the CDR3 is TGTGCCAGCAGCGTGAGCAGGGGACGATCTCCTTCACCCCTCCACTTT.

The V call is TRBV6-1, the J call TRBJ2-7; no firm D call. CDR3 length: 14 residues. With 7 bases removed from V and 0 bases from J, the gap between germline ends came to 13 bases. CDR1 is MNHNS and CDR2 is SASEGT in the germline V gene. The CDR3 region has the DNA TGTGCCAGCACCGAGGTTTCCAGCTCCTACGAGCAGTACTTC. It specifies CASTEVSSSYEQYF.

J is TRBJ1-2 and V is TRBV19; TRBD1 might be the D (5 bases). Germline values: CDR1 LNHDA, CDR2 SQIVND (reference sequence). This CDR3 comprises 17 residues. V lost 2 bases to trimming and J lost 8 bases, with 24 bases between them. For the CDR3, the DNA is TGTGCCAGTAGTATATCTTTAGGTGTCGGAGGGGTTGTAGGCTACACCTTC. Encoded protein: CASSISLGVGGVVGYTF.

In the case of this clone: At one end the junction does not follow the germline gene, possibly because of a read error. This rearrangement joins TRBV7-7 to TRBJ2-1; weak D call: TRBD2 (6 bases). Germline V gene lookup returns CDR1 SSHAT and CDR2 FNYEAQ (reference sequence). This CDR3 is 16 amino acids long. This CDR3 reads CASSLDVAGPYNEQFF. The CDR3 nucleotides are TGTGCTAGCAGCTTGGATGTGGCGGGACCCTACAATGAGCAGTTCTTC.

This chain links TRBV29-1 with TRBJ2-1; TRBD1 matches at 8 bases. Germline V gives CDR1 SQVTM, CDR2 ANQGSEA. With 5 bases clipped from V and 6 bases from J, the junction kept 9 bases outside the gene matches. This CDR3 has 14 amino acids. The DNA of the CDR3 is TGCAGCGTTTCTGGACAGGGATGGTTCAATGAGCAGTTCTTC. Amino acid sequence: CSVSGQGWFNEQFF.

The genes are TRBV9 and TRBJ2-1, with 11 positions matching TRBD2. The germline V gene encodes CDR1 SGDLS and CDR2 YYNGEE. The CDR3 extends over 17 amino acids. The J segment lost 3 bases and the V segment lost 0 bases, leaving 5 bases of the junction unmatched. The CDR3 sequence is CASSVEVGTSGYNEQFF. The CDR3 bases are TGTGCCAGCAGCGTAGAGGTGGGGACTAGCGGCTACAATGAGCAGTTCTTC.

This sequence joins TRBV7-9 and TRBJ2-1; D not resolved. CDR3 length: 12 amino acids. V lost 5 bases, J lost 9 bases, and 11 bases lay in between. Germline V CDR1 and CDR2: SEHNR, FQNEAQ (reference sequence). CDR3 DNA sequence: TGTGCCAGCAGCCGATCAGCGCCTGAGCAGTTCTTC. The encoded protein is CASSRSAPEQFF.

CDR3 DNA: TGCGCCAGCAATCCAGGGTACAATCAGCCCCAGCATTTT. Translation: CASNPGYNQPQHF. J is TRBJ1-5 and V is TRBV10-2, with TRBD1 as a possible D gene (5 bases). Between the trimmed V and J ends, which lost 7 bases and 3 bases, there was a span of 10 bases. CDR1 and CDR2 from the germline V gene are WSHSY and SAAADI. This CDR3 contains 13 residues.

This chain joins TRBV27 and TRBJ1-6; 8 nucleotides agree with TRBD1. Germline V lookup: CDR1 MNHEY, CDR2 SMNVEV (reference sequence). V was pared by 1 base and J by 7 bases, with 12 bases of the junction left unmatched. The CDR3 is 18 amino acids. The CDR3 loop reads CASSLYSGRGRGNSPLHF. The DNA of the CDR3 is TGTGCCAGCAGTTTATACAGCGGCAGGGGGCGCGGGAATTCACCCCTCCACTTT.

The chain recombines TRBV9 with TRBJ2-3; TRBD2 agrees at 7 bases. The ends lost 2 bases at V and 0 bases at J; junction bases unmatched: 9. This CDR3 is 17 amino acids long. Germline V gene lookup returns CDR1 SGDLS and CDR2 YYNGEE. DNA for the CDR3: TGTGCCAGCAGCGTCTCTGGATGGGGGGGGAGCACAGATACGCAGTATTTT. It encodes CASSVSGWGGSTDTQYF.

This chain connects TRBV7-6 to TRBJ1-3, with D unresolved. Germline CDR1 and CDR2: SGHVS and FNYEAQ. Trimming cost V 3 bases and J 0 bases, with 15 bases left between them. This CDR3 comprises 17 residues. CDR3 protein: CASSFNSVASSGNTIYF. CDR3 in DNA: TGTGCCAGCAGCTTTAATTCTGTGGCTTCCTCTGGAAACACCATATATTTT.

The chain employs TRBV7-2 and TRBJ2-7; no firm D call. The CDR3 loop spans 13 amino acids. Trimming left V 5 bases short and J 1 base short, with 9 bases between. The germline V gene has CDR1 SGHTA and CDR2 FQGNSA. CDR3: CASSPVGSYEQYF. For the CDR3, the DNA is TGTGCCAGCAGCCCGGTTGGTTCCTACGAGCAGTACTTC. Combining the CDR3 with reference TRBV7-2 and TRBJ2-7 gives the whole variable domain GAGVSQSPSNKVTEKGKDVELRCDPISGHTALYWYRQSLGQGLEFLIYFQGNSAPDKSGLPSDRFSAERTGGSVSTLTIQRTQQEDSAVYLCASSPVGSYEQYFGPGTRLTVT.

The rearrangement joins TRBV7-6 to TRBJ1-3; 8 bases align to TRBD1. Trimming cost V 6 bases and J 4 bases; bases outside gene matches: 5. The CDR3 sequence is 14 residues long. The germline V gene encodes CDR1 SGHVS and CDR2 FNYEAQ. Here the CDR3 reads CASSRQGTGNTIYF. The CDR3 DNA reads TGTGCCAGCAGTCGACAGGGGACAGGAAACACCATATATTTT.

The rearrangement uses TRBV15 and TRBJ1-2, with D unclear. The CDR3 covers 17 residues. The germline gives CDR1 LNHNV, CDR2 YYDKDF (reference sequence). With 0 bases removed from V and 6 bases from J, the gap between germline ends came to 20 bases. The CDR3 nucleotides read TGTGCCACCAGCAGAGATGGCCCCAAAGGGAAGGAGGATGGCTACACCTTC. Amino acids: CATSRDGPKGKEDGYTF. Based on the CDR3 plus reference TRBV15 and TRBJ1-2, the full variable domain is DAMVIQNPRYQVTQFGKPVTLSCSQTLNHNVMYWYQQKSSQAPKLLFHYYDKDFNNEADTPDNFQSRRPNTSFCFLDIRSPGLGDTAMYLCATSRDGPKGKEDGYTFGSGTRLTVV.

This clone appeared a few times. The chain couples TRBV7-2 to TRBJ2-7; 12 bases match TRBD2. CDR3 size: 19 residues. Unmatched junction bases numbered 13, after V lost 2 bases and J lost 2 bases. The germline V gene has CDR1 SGHTA and CDR2 FQGNSA. CDR3 residues: CASSLISASGRAFTYEQYF. The CDR3 DNA reads as TGTGCCAGCAGCTTAATCTCCGCTAGCGGGAGGGCCTTTACCTACGAGCAGTACTTC.

On this clone itself: At one boundary the junction diverges from the germline segment, which might be a read error. V is TRBV5-8 and J is TRBJ2-7; 7 bases match TRBD2. CDR1 and CDR2 from the germline V gene are SGHTS and YDEGEE. The CDR3 has 13 residues. CDR3 coding DNA: TGTGCCAGCAGCTTGGCCGGGAGGTCCGAGAAGTACTTC. Encoded protein: CASSLAGRSEKYF.

The gene calls are TRBV9 and TRBJ2-1; 13 bases fit TRBD2. CDR1 SGDLS and CDR2 YYNGEE come from the germline V gene. Trimming cost V 0 bases and J 15 bases; bases outside gene matches: 9. The CDR3 contains 15 residues. CDR3 in DNA: TGTGCCAGCAGCGTAGGGACTAGCGGGGGAGACCCCGTGTTCTTC. Protein product: CASSVGTSGGDPVFF.